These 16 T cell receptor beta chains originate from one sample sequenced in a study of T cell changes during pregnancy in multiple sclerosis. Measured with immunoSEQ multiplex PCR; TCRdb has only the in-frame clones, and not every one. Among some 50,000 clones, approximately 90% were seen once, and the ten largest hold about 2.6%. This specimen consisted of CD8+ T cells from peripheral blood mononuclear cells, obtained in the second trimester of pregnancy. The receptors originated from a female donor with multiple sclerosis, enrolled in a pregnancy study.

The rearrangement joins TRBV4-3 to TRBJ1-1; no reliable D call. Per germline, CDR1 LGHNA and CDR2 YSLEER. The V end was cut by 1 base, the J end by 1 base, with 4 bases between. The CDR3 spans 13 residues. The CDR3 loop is CASSQGANTEAFF. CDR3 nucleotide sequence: TGCGCCAGCAGCCAAGGGGCGAACACTGAAGCTTTCTTT.

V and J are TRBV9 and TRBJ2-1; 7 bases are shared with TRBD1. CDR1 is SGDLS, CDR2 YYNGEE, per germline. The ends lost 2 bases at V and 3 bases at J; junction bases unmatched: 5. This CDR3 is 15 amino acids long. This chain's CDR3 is CASSVQTGNYNEQFF. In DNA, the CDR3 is TGTGCCAGCAGCGTCCAGACAGGGAACTACAATGAGCAGTTCTTC.

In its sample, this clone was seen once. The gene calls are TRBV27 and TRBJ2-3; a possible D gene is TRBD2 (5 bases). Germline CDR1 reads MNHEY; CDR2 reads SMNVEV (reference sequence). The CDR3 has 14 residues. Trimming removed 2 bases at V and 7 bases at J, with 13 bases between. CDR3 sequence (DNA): TGTGCCAGCAGTTTACCGGGGTTCTTGCATACGCAGTATTTT. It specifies CASSLPGFLHTQYF.

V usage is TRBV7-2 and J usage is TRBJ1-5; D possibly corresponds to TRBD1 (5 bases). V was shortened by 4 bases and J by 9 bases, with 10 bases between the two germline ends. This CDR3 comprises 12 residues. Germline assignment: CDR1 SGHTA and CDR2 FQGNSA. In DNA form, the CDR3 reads TGTGCCAGCAGCTCGGTGGGGGGGCCCCAGCATTTT. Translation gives CASSSVGGPQHF.

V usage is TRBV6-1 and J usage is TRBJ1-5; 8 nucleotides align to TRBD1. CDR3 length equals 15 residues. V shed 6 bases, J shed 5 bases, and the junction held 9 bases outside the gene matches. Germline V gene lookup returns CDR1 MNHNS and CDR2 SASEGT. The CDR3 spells CASSPDRAGDQPQHF. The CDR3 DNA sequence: TGTGCCAGCAGCCCGGACAGGGCTGGGGATCAGCCCCAGCATTTT.

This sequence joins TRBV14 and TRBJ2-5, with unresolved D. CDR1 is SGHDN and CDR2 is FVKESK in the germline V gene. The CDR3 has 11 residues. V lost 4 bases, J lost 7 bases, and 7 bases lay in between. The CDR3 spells CASSLFGTQYF. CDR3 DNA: TGTGCCAGCAGCCTCTTCGGGACCCAGTACTTC.

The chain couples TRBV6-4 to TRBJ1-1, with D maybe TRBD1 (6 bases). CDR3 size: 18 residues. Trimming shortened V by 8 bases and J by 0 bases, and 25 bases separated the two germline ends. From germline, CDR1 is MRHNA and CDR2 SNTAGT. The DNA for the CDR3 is TGTGCCAGCCCCCGCTCCGGGGACATCATGCCCATGAACACTGAAGCTTTCTTT. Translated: CASPRSGDIMPMNTEAFF.

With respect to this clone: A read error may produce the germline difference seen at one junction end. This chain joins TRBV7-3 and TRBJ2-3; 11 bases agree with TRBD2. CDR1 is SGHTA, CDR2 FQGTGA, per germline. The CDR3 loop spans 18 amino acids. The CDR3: CAISGDSGGAWSTDTQYF. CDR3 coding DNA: TGTGCCATCAGCGGCGATAGCGGGGGGGCGTGGAGCACAGATACGCAGTATTTT.

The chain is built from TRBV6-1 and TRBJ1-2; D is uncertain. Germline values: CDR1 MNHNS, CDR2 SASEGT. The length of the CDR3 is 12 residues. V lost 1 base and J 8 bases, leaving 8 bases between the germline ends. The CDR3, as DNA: TGTGCCAGCAGTGAAGATTACACGGGCTACACCTTC. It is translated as CASSEDYTGYTF.

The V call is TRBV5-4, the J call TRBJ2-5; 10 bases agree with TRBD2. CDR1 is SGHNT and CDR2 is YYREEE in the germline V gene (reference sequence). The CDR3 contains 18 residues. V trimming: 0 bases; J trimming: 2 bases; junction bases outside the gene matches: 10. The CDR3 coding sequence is TGTGCCAGCAGCTTGGTTGTTAGCGGGGGGTTTGAACAAGAGACCCAGTACTTC. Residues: CASSLVVSGGFEQETQYF.

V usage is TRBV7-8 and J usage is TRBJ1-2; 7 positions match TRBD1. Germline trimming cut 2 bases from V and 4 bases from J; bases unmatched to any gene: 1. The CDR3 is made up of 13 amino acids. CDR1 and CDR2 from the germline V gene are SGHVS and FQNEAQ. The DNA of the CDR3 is TGTGCCAGCAGCTTAAGGACAGGCTATGGCTACACCTTC. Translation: CASSLRTGYGYTF.

For the CDR3, the DNA is TGTGCCAGTAGTATAGCTGGAGGGCCAACTAATGAAAAACTGTTTTTT. It translates to CASSIAGGPTNEKLFF. The chain is built from TRBV19 and TRBJ1-4; D is unclear. CDR3 length equals 16 residues. Germline-derived CDR1 and CDR2 are LNHDA and SQIVND (reference sequence). Trimming pared 1 base from V and 0 bases from J, leaving 9 bases between.

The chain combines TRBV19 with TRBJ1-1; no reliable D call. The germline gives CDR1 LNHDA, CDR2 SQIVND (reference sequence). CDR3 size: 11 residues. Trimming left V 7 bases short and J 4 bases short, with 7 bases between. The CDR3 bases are TGTGCCAGTACAGGCCCCACTGAAGCTTTCTTT. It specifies CASTGPTEAFF.

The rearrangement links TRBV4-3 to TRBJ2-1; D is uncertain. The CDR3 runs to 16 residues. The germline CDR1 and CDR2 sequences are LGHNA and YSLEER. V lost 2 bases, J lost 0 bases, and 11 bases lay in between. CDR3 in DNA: TGCGCCAGCAGCCAAAAGACATCGAGCTCCTACAATGAGCAGTTCTTC. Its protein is CASSQKTSSSYNEQFF.

The CDR3 loop is CASSTRAGTYNEQFF. CDR3 nucleotides: TGTGCCAGCTCAACCCGAGCGGGGACATACAATGAGCAGTTCTTC. The genes are TRBV6-4 and TRBJ2-1; possibly TRBD2 for D (7 bases). V was shortened by 8 bases and J by 4 bases, with 18 bases between the two germline ends. CDR1 MRHNA and CDR2 SNTAGT come from the germline V gene. The CDR3 is 15 amino acids.

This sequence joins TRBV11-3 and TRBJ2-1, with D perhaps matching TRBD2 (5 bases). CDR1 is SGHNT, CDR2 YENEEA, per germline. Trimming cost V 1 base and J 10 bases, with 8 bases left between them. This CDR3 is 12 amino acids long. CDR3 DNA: TGTGCCAGCAGCTTAGGGTCGGGGGAGCAGTTCTTC. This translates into CASSLGSGEQFF. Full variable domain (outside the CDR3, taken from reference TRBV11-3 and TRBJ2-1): EAGVVQSPRYKIIEKKQPVAFWCNPISGHNTLYWYLQNLGQGPELLIRYENEEAVDDSQLPKDRFSAERLKGVDSTLKIQPAELGDSAVYLCASSLGSGEQFFGPGTRLTVL.